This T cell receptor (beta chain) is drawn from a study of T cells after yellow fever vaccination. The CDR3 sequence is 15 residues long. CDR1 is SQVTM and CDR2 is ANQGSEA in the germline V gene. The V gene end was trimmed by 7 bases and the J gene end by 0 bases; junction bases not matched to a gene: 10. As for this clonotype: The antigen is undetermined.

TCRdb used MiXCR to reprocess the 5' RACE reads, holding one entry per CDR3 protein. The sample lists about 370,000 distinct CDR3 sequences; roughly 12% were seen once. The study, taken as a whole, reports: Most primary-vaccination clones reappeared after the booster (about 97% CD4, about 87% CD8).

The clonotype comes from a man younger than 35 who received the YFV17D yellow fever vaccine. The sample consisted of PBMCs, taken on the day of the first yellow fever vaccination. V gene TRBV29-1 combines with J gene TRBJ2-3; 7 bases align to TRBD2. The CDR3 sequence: CSATRDYISTDTQYF. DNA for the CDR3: TGCAGCGCTACCCGGGACTATATCAGCACAGATACGCAGTATTTT.